This T cell receptor (beta chain) originates from a study of metastatic and nonmetastatic thyroid tumors. In the study overall: The authors compared repertoires across blood and tumor or nodule tissue from malignant and benign thyroid patients. The study, taken as a whole, reports: TCR beta diversity was reportedly significantly higher in malignant thyroid tumors than benign nodules, in blood and tumor.

Per the study methods: Clinicopathological groups differed in CDR3, with these differences serving to build a distant-metastasis classifier for papillary thyroid cancer. TCRdb redid the clone calls on the PCR reads using MiXCR. TCRdb's processing, not the authors', yielded these V and J calls. In the table there are around 24,000 clones, under 30% of which are singletons. In the case of this clone: Its specificity is unknown. At one end, the junction sequence differs from germline, possibly due to a read error.

Each patient went into thyroid surgery without having received any treatment. The V gene's germline CDR1 is SEHNR and CDR2 FQNEAQ (reference sequence). CDR3 size: 13 residues. Sequencing input: tumor tissue. The chain carries TRBV7-9 and TRBJ1-1; a weak D match, TRBD1 (5 bases). This TCR derives from a male donor with papillary thyroid cancer or a benign thyroid nodule (not recorded which). Some clones in this sample may be carry-over from other donors' samples. The CDR3 sequence is CDSSPGYTPLAFF. In DNA form, the CDR3 reads TGTGACAGCAGCCCAGGGTACACTCCGCTAGCTTTCTTT.